The 16 T cell receptor beta chains below were found in one sample sequenced in a study of T cells in localized non-small cell lung cancer. The repertoire was sequenced with immunoSEQ multiplex PCR; TCRdb's copy has only in-frame clones and lacks some. The repertoire holds some 5,000 clones, with 25% to 40% as singletons. The sample in question was lung tumor tissue, obtained before any cancer treatment. The receptors stem from a woman between 40 and 69 years old with stage II squamous cell lung carcinoma.

This clone was found a few times. This chain joins TRBV6-8 and TRBJ1-6; 9 positions match TRBD1. V shed 5 bases and J 9 bases; nucleotides not matched to a gene: 8. The CDR3 is 15 residues long. Germline CDR1 and CDR2: MNHGY and SAAAGT. The CDR3 nucleotides read TGTGCCAGCAGTAATACAGGGGGCGAGGGTTCACCCCTCCACTTT. Protein product: CASSNTGGEGSPLHF.

This clone was recorded a few times. This sequence joins TRBV1 and TRBJ2-3. TRBV1 is designated a pseudogene. This CDR3 spans 15 amino acids. The CDR3 spells CASSPGRQGIDTQYF. CDR3 DNA: TGCGCCAGCAGCCCAGGACGGCAAGGGATAGATACGCAGTATTTT.

This clone appeared a few times. The chain is built from TRBV11-3 and TRBJ2-1; 9 nucleotides line up with TRBD2. The CDR3 loop spans 15 amino acids. Germline trimming cut 5 bases from V and 7 bases from J; bases unmatched to any gene: 9. CDR1 SGHNT and CDR2 YENEEA come from the germline V gene. The CDR3 is CASSQSGLAGNEQFF. For the CDR3, the DNA is TGTGCCAGCAGCCAGTCGGGACTAGCTGGAAATGAGCAGTTCTTC.

The V call is TRBV28, the J call TRBJ1-4, with D tentatively TRBD1 (5 bases). The CDR3 contains 14 residues. The V gene's germline CDR1 is MDHEN and CDR2 SYDVKM. V was cut by 5 bases and J by 2 bases, with 9 bases left in between. CDR3 sequence reads: CASSPQGTNEKLFF. In DNA, the CDR3 is TGTGCCAGCAGTCCTCAGGGCACTAATGAAAAACTGTTTTTT.

This clone is classed as medium-sized (0.01 to 0.1%). V usage is TRBV11-3 and J usage is TRBJ2-7; 14 positions match TRBD2. Germline assignment: CDR1 SGHNT and CDR2 YENEEA. The ends lost 6 bases at V and 4 bases at J; junction bases unmatched: 5. CDR3 length: 15 residues. CDR3 sequence: CASRPRTSGRYEQYF. The CDR3 coding sequence is TGTGCCAGCAGACCCCGGACTAGCGGGAGGTACGAGCAGTACTTC.

The V call is TRBV11-3, the J call TRBJ2-1; 8 nucleotides align to TRBD1. Per the germline V gene, CDR1 is SGHNT and CDR2 is YENEEA. The CDR3 spans 14 residues. Trimming cost V 4 bases and J 7 bases; bases outside gene matches: 6. The CDR3 is CASSSRTGKNEQFF. The DNA of the CDR3 is TGTGCCAGCAGCTCCCGGACAGGGAAGAATGAGCAGTTCTTC.

This clone was counted between two and nine times. As DNA, the CDR3 is TGTGCCAGCAGTGTGGGGACTAGCCCGGTCTATGAGCAGTTCTTC. Translation: CASSVGTSPVYEQFF. The rearrangement uses TRBV9 and TRBJ2-1; TRBD2 matches 9 bases. V lost 5 bases to trimming and J lost 8 bases; unmatched junction nucleotides: 11. The CDR3 is 15 residues long. The germline V gene encodes CDR1 SGDLS and CDR2 YYNGEE.

The chain is built from TRBV9 and TRBJ2-7; 12 bases agree with TRBD1. The CDR3 consists of 15 residues. Germline values: CDR1 SGDLS, CDR2 YYNGEE. Trimming at V came to 6 bases and at J to 6 bases, leaving 10 bases not matched to a gene. The CDR3 DNA reads as TGTGCCAGCAAACTGCCGGGACAGGGGGCGGGCGAGCAGTACTTC. This gives the protein CASKLPGQGAGEQYF.

Comments on this clone: This sample includes further DNA sequences coding for the same CDR3. The V call is TRBV10-3, the J call TRBJ1-5, with D possibly being TRBD1 (6 bases). Germline V gives CDR1 ENHRY, CDR2 SYGVKD. The CDR3 is made up of 15 amino acids. Trimming removed 0 bases at V and 0 bases at J, with 6 bases between. CDR3 residues: CAISESRGSNQPQHF. The CDR3 nucleotides read TGTGCCATCAGTGAGTCCAGGGGTAGCAATCAGCCCCAGCATTTT.

This clone was counted only a few times. The chain is built from TRBV6-8 and TRBJ2-1; D remains unclear. Germline CDR1 is MNHGY and CDR2 is SAAAGT. This CDR3 spans 13 amino acids. Trimming cost V 7 bases and J 7 bases, with 14 bases left between them. CDR3 nucleotide sequence: TGTGCCAGCACCAAAGCGTTGGGGAATGAGCAGTTCTTC. It translates to CASTKALGNEQFF.

J is TRBJ2-3 and V is TRBV19; D remains unclear. V lost 1 base, J lost 8 bases, and 10 bases lay in between. Germline V gene sequence: CDR1 LNHDA, CDR2 SQIVND (reference sequence). The CDR3 runs to 13 residues. The CDR3 loop is CASSIVRRSTQYF. CDR3 nucleotides: TGTGCCAGTAGTATAGTCCGTAGGAGTACGCAGTATTTT.

The chain has TRBV11-3 and TRBJ2-7; TRBD1 matches 9 bases. The CDR3 extends over 16 amino acids. Per the germline V gene, CDR1 is SGHNT and CDR2 is YENEEA. The junction had 13 bases not matched to a gene; V was cut back by 5 bases and J by 5 bases. This CDR3 is CASSPGTGSASDEQYF. CDR3 nucleotide sequence: TGTGCCAGCAGCCCAGGGACAGGGTCTGCGAGCGACGAGCAGTACTTC.

This clone was counted a few times. V and J are TRBV11-3 and TRBJ1-6; 7 bases are shared with TRBD1. The CDR3 is 16 residues long. V trimming: 5 bases; J trimming: 4 bases; junction bases outside the gene matches: 8. Germline V gene data show CDR1 as SGHNT and CDR2 as YENEEA. CDR3 nucleotide sequence: TGTGCCAGCAGCCCTCCCGGGACAGCATATAATTCACCCCTCCACTTT. Amino acids: CASSPPGTAYNSPLHF.

The chain is built from TRBV28 and TRBJ1-2; 9 nucleotides line up with TRBD1. CDR1 and CDR2 from the germline V gene are MDHEN and SYDVKM. This CDR3 is 16 amino acids long. Trimming took 3 bases from V and 6 from J; bases not matched to a gene: 11. CDR3 in DNA: TGTGCCAGCAGTTTGTTTCCGGGACAGGGATTTGATGGCTACACCTTC. This codes for CASSLFPGQGFDGYTF.

This clone is labeled as medium-sized. The CDR3 loop is CASSPLPQGAGELFF. The CDR3 DNA is TGTGCCAGCTCACCACTTCCACAGGGTGCCGGGGAGCTGTTTTTT. The rearrangement uses TRBV18 and TRBJ2-2, with D possibly TRBD1 on 6 matching bases. V shed 1 base and J shed 6 bases, with 12 bases lying between them. The CDR3 has 15 residues. CDR1 is KGHSH and CDR2 is LQKENI in the germline V gene.

The chain joins TRBV7-6 to TRBJ2-7; perhaps D is TRBD1 or TRBD2 (7 bases each). This CDR3 spans 17 amino acids. In germline, CDR1 is SGHVS, CDR2 FNYEAQ. With 5 bases removed from V and 5 bases from J, the gap between germline ends came to 25 bases. The CDR3 spells CASSTRGGLRVWHEQYF. The CDR3 nucleotides read TGTGCCAGCAGCACCAGGGGGGGCCTCCGGGTCTGGCACGAGCAGTACTTC.